Below are 12 T cell receptor beta chains sequenced from a single sample in a study of T cell repertoires in cytomegalovirus infection. TCRdb recomputed calls from the reads with MiXCR, one row per CDR3 protein. The data contain 500,000 or so distinct CDR3 sequences, 16% of them singletons. Sequencing was carried out using CD8+ T cells from PBMCs. The origin of the receptors is a human donor in good health (CMV status not recorded). Some clones in this sample may be carry-over from other donors' samples.

This clonotype has a handful of counts. V gene TRBV3-1 combines with J gene TRBJ2-5, with 14 bases fitting TRBD2. The CDR3 consists of 15 residues. Germline assignment: CDR1 LGHDT and CDR2 YNNKEL (reference sequence). The V segment lost 7 bases and the J segment 5 bases; nucleotides outside the gene matches: 6. This chain's CDR3 is CASTPTSGGDETQYF. In DNA form, the CDR3 reads TGTGCCAGCACCCCGACTAGCGGGGGGGATGAGACCCAGTACTTC.

There are many counts of this clonotype. The genes are TRBV7-9 and TRBJ2-5; 8 nucleotides match TRBD2. V shed 4 bases and J 4 bases; nucleotides not matched to a gene: 11. The CDR3 runs to 16 residues. CDR1 and CDR2 from the germline V gene are SEHNR and FQNEAQ (reference sequence). The CDR3 DNA is TGTGCCAGCAGCTCCCATAGAGCGGGAGAGAGAGAGACCCAGTACTTC. Translation: CASSSHRAGERETQYF.

This clonotype was counted only a few times. The chain combines TRBV6-2 or TRBV6-3 with TRBJ2-5; 7 bases match TRBD1. V was pared by 7 bases and J by 1 base, with 15 bases of the junction left unmatched. The V gene's germline CDR1 is MNHEY and CDR2 SVGEGT. The CDR3 length is 17 residues. The CDR3 here is CASTIYSTGSFQETQYF. For the CDR3, the DNA is TGTGCCAGCACCATTTACTCGACAGGGTCATTCCAAGAGACCCAGTACTTC.

Points on this clonotype: This sequence may be a read error, since a much larger clone differs from it by one base. The missing conserved phenylalanine or tryptophan at the end of this CDR3 makes a read error likely. The genes are TRBV6-4 and TRBJ2-1, with 9 nucleotides matching TRBD1. The CDR3 extends over 15 amino acids. CDR1 and CDR2 from the germline V gene are MRHNA and SNTAGT. V lost 6 bases to trimming and J lost 7 bases; unmatched junction nucleotides: 10. The CDR3 DNA reads as TGTGCCAGCAGCCACCGGACAGGGGATAGGAATGAGCAGTTCTTA. This sequence encodes CASSHRTGDRNEQFL.

This clonotype was recorded at least ten times. CDR3 bases: TGTGCTAGCGGAGGGTCGAGCTCCTACGAGCAGTACTTC. Translated, it gives CASGGSSSYEQYF. The chain joins TRBV7-6 to TRBJ2-7; possibly TRBD2 for D (6 bases). The CDR3 sequence is 13 residues long. Germline CDR1 is SGHVS and CDR2 is FNYEAQ.

At least ten counts were recorded for this clonotype. The chain employs TRBV11-2 and TRBJ1-2; D is ambiguous. CDR3 size: 14 residues. Looked up from germline, CDR1 is SGHAT and CDR2 is FQNNGV. V was cut by 5 bases and J by 5 bases, with 15 bases left in between. DNA for the CDR3: TGTGCCAGCAGCCCCTCCGGGCCGAGATATGGCTACACCTTC. Its protein is CASSPSGPRYGYTF.

Note on this clonotype: A read error is possible here, since a much larger clone lies one base away. CDR3 residues: CASSSGTSGDYNEKFF. CDR3 DNA: TGTGCCAGCAGCTCCGGGACTAGCGGGGATTACAATGAGAAGTTCTTC. The rearrangement uses TRBV7-9 and TRBJ2-1, with 13 bases lining up with TRBD2. Germline V lookup: CDR1 SEHNR, CDR2 FQNEAQ (reference sequence). The length of the CDR3 is 16 residues. The entire variable domain, with the rest obtained from reference TRBV7-9 and TRBJ2-1, is as follows: DTGVSQNPRHKITKRGQNVTFRCDPISEHNRLYWYRQTLGQGPEFLTYFQNEAQLEKSRLLSDRFSAERPKGSFSTLEIQRTEQGDSAMYLCASSSGTSGDYNEKFFGPGTRLTVL.

This clonotype was seen more than once but under ten times. The chain couples TRBV6-5 to TRBJ2-1; D not resolved. Trimming left V 8 bases short and J 2 bases short, with 7 bases between. The CDR3 is made up of 12 amino acids. CDR1 MNHEY and CDR2 SVGAGI come from the germline V gene. The CDR3 bases are TGTGCCAGCCACACACCCTACAATGAGCAGTTCTTC. It translates to CASHTPYNEQFF.

This clonotype was seen more than once but under ten times. The CDR3 loop reads CASSFRGHEQFF. The CDR3 DNA sequence: TGTGCCAGCAGTTTTAGGGGCCATGAGCAGTTCTTC. The rearrangement joins TRBV27 to TRBJ2-1; perhaps TRBD1 as D (5 bases). The germline CDR1 and CDR2 sequences are MNHEY and SMNVEV (reference sequence). This CDR3 comprises 12 residues. The V gene lost 3 bases and the J gene lost 8 bases, with 8 bases spanning the gap.

This chain joins TRBV27 and TRBJ2-1; D call uncertain. The CDR3 has 14 amino acids. The V end lost 9 bases, the J end lost 3 bases, and 15 bases lay between the germline ends. Germline V gives CDR1 MNHEY, CDR2 SMNVEV (reference sequence). CDR3 nucleotide sequence: TGTGCCAGTGGAAAGAGATCGTTCTACAATGAGCAGTTCTTC. As protein: CASGKRSFYNEQFF.

This clonotype was observed at least ten times. J is TRBJ2-1 and V is TRBV6-4; 11 bases are a match to TRBD1. The germline V gene has CDR1 MRHNA and CDR2 SNTAGT. The CDR3 has 14 residues. V dropped 5 bases and J dropped 8; count of bases not matched to a gene: 5. The CDR3: CASSLGQGADEQFF. The DNA for the CDR3 is TGTGCCAGCAGTCTAGGACAGGGGGCGGATGAGCAGTTCTTC.

This chain links TRBV27 with TRBJ2-3; D could derive from TRBD1 or TRBD2 (5 bases each). Trimming left V 5 bases short and J 2 bases short, with 14 bases between. The CDR3 contains 15 residues. Germline CDR1 is MNHEY and CDR2 is SMNVEV (reference sequence). CDR3 in amino acids: CASSPTGRATDTQYF. CDR3 coding DNA: TGTGCCAGCAGTCCTACGGGACGGGCCACAGATACGCAGTATTTT.